This T cell receptor (beta chain) appears in the sequencing data of a study of T cells in Graves' hyperthyroidism and ophthalmopathy. Whole-study findings and limits: Ophthalmopathy stood apart from stable hyperthyroidism in a 13 V-J model. The model anticipated ophthalmopathy a median about six months pre-onset.

This clonotype was seen repeatedly, ten times or more. Its antigen is not known. V lost 3 bases and J lost 5, with 7 bases in between. CDR1 and CDR2 from the germline V gene are LGHDT and YNNKEL (reference sequence). CDR3 length equals 12 residues. Amplified TCR beta CDR3 regions came from RNA transcripts. The TCR CDR3 was amplified in a first-round RT-PCR using the HTBI primer set. TCRdb fed the multiplex PCR reads into MiXCR, producing one record per CDR3 protein. The repertoire has hundreds of thousands of distinct CDR3 sequences, less than 20% of them found once; the top ten carry around 26%. The receptor was derived from a woman in her late teens or twenties with Graves' ophthalmopathy. Sequencing was done on a sample of blood. This rearrangement joins TRBV3-1 to TRBJ2-5; D remains ambiguous. In DNA, the CDR3 is TGTGCCAGCAGCCAGGGTTACGAGACCCAGTACTTC. It is translated as CASSQGYETQYF.